This T cell receptor beta chain was identified during a study of T-cell memory formation after mild COVID-19. Study results and limitations: Pre-infection memory already had some responding clones, implying cross-reactive memory joined. Second-wave clones reaching peak frequency on day 37 lacked confirmed SARS-CoV-2 specificity. Contracting CD4+ clones lay largely in CM and EM, with CD8+ ones residing in EMRA.

TCRdb reprocessed the 5' RACE reads via MiXCR and lists one record per CDR3 protein. This sample has 250,000 to 300,000 distinct CDR3 sequences, with less than 9.5% found just once. Trimming cost V 6 bases and J 2 bases, with 19 bases left between them. Germline CDR1 reads ENHRY; CDR2 reads SYGVKD. CDR3 size: 17 residues. This clonotype was seen a handful of times. The antigen is undetermined. Sequenced sample: PBMCs or a T cell subset sorted from them (not recorded which). The rearrangement links TRBV10-3 to TRBJ2-2; D gene unclear. This TCR was recovered from a man between 18 and 29 years old who had mild COVID-19 (a few samples of this study predate the infection). Cell type and time point are not known. The CDR3 here is CAISSSGRTANTGELFF. CDR3 DNA: TGTGCCATCAGCTCCTCTGGAAGGACGGCTAACACCGGGGAGCTGTTTTTT.